This T cell receptor beta chain was identified in a study of blood T cell repertoires in COVID-19. Germline V gene data show CDR1 as SGDLS and CDR2 as YYNGEE. The length of the CDR3 is 15 residues. V was shortened by 3 bases and J by 0 bases, with 13 bases between the two germline ends. Per the original data handling: For nucleated cells, counts were estimated from reference gene primer amplification. Measured with immunoSEQ multiplex PCR; TCRdb has only the in-frame clones, and not every one. The DNA gave D and trimming, while V, J and clone size come from that table. The sample has 97,000 or so clones, approximately 80% seen once.

This TCR was recovered from a human donor in a cohort sampled during active COVID-19. What was sequenced was peripheral blood. The chain couples TRBV9 to TRBJ2-7, with D tentatively TRBD1 (6 bases). The CDR3 spells CASSGQAESSYEQYF. The CDR3 nucleotides are TGTGCCAGCAGCGGACAGGCCGAGAGCTCCTACGAGCAGTACTTC.